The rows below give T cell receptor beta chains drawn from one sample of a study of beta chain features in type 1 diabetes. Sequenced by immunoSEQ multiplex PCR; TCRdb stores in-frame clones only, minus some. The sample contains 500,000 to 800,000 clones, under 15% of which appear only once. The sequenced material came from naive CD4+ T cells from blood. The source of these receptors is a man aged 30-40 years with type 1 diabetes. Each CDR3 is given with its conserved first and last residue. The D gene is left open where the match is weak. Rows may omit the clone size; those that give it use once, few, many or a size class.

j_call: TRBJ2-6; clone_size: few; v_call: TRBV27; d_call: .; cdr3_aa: CASSLARSSGANVLTF; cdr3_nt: TGTGCCAGCAGTTTGGCCCGGAGCTCTGGGGCCAACGTCCTGACTTTC
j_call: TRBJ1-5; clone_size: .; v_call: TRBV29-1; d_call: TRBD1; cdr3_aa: CAAQGVGQPQHF; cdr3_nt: TGCGCAGCCCAGGGGGTGGGACAGCCCCAGCATTTT
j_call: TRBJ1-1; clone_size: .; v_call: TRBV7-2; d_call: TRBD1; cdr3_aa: CASRFTGTANTEAFF; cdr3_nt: TGTGCCAGCAGGTTCACCGGGACAGCTAACACTGAAGCTTTCTTT
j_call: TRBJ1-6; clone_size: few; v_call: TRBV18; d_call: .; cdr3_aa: CASSMSTGEAALHF; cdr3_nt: TGTGCCAGCTCCATGTCGACGGGTGAGGCGGCCCTCCACTTT
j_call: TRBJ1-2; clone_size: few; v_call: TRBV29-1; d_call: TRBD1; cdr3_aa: CSGGQGINYGYTF; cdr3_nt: TGCAGCGGGGGACAGGGGATTAACTATGGCTACACCTTC
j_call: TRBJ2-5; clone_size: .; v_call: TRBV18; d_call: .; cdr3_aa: CASSPPGLQVETQYF; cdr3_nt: TGTGCCAGCTCACCACCCGGGTTACAAGTGGAGACCCAGTACTTC
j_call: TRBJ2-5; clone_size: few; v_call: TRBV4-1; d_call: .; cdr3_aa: CASSQDAGMETQYF; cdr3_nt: TGCGCCAGCAGCCAAGATGCAGGGATGGAGACCCAGTACTTC
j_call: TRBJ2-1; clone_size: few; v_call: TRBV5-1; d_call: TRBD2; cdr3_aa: CASSGSGEVYNEQFF; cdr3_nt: TGCGCCAGCAGCGGAAGCGGGGAGGTTTACAATGAGCAGTTCTTC
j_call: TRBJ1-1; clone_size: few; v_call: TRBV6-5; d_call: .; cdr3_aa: CASSYSMGGETEAFF; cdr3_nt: TGTGCCAGCAGTTACTCGATGGGTGGGGAGACTGAAGCTTTCTTT
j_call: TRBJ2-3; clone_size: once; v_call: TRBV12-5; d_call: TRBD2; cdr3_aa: CASGLGLAVGPGDTQYF; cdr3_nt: TGTGCTAGTGGTTTAGGACTAGCGGTAGGGCCTGGTGATACGCAGTATTTT
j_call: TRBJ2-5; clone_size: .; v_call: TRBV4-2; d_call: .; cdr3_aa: CASSQALGGPGETQYF; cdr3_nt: TGTGCCAGCAGCCAAGCCCTCGGGGGGCCAGGAGAGACCCAGTACTTC
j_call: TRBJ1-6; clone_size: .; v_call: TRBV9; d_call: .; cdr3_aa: CASSDQGFYNSPLHF; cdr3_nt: TGTGCCAGCAGCGATCAGGGGTTCTATAATTCACCCCTCCACTTT
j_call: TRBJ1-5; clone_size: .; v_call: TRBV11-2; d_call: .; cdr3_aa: CASSLGPGVSQPQHF; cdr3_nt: TGTGCCAGCAGCTTGGGTCCAGGGGTCTCCCAGCCCCAGCATTTT
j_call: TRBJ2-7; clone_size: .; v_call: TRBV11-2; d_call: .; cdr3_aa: CASSNRDVSSYEQYF; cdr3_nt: TGTGCCAGCAGCAACCGGGACGTTAGCTCCTACGAGCAGTACTTC
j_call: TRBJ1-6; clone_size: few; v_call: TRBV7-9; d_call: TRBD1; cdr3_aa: CASSGTGRPYNSPLHF; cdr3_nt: TGTGCCAGCAGCGGGACAGGGAGACCCTATAATTCACCCCTCCACTTT
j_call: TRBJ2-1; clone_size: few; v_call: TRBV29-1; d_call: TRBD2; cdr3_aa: CSSSGLAGAFSYNEQFF; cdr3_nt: TGCAGCTCCTCGGGACTAGCGGGGGCCTTCTCCTACAATGAGCAGTTCTTC
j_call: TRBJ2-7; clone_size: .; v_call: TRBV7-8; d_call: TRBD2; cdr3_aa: CASSSPGGGGYEQYF; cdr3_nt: TGTGCCAGCAGCTCCCCCGGCGGGGGAGGCTACGAGCAGTACTTC
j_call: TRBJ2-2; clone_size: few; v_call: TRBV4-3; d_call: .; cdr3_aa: CASSQDGPGSNGELFF; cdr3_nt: TGCGCCAGCAGCCAAGACGGCCCGGGGTCTAACGGGGAGCTGTTTTTT
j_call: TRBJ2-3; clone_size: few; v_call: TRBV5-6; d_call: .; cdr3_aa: CASKTVTDTQYF; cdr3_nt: TGTGCCAGCAAGACAGTCACAGATACGCAGTATTTT
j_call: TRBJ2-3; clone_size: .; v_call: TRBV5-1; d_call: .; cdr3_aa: CASSLGLGEDTQYF; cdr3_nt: TGCGCCAGCAGCTTGGGATTGGGGGAAGATACGCAGTATTTT
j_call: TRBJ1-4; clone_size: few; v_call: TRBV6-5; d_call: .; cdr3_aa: CASSYLGKLFF; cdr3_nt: TGTGCCAGCAGTTATCTGGGAAAACTGTTTTTT
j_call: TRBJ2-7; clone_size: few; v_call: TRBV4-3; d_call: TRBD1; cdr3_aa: CASSYARQGSYEQYF; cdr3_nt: TGCGCCAGCAGCTATGCGCGACAGGGGTCCTACGAGCAGTACTTC
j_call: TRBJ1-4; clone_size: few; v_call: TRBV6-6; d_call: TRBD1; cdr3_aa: CASSTRQGSEKLFF; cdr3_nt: TGTGCCAGCAGTACCCGACAGGGTAGTGAAAAACTGTTTTTT
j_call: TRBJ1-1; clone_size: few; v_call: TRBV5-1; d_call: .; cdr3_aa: CASTPGGRSTEAFF; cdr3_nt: TGCGCCAGCACCCCTGGTGGGCGATCCACTGAAGCTTTCTTT
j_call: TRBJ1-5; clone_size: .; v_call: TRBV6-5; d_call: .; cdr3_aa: CASSRQAVNQPQHF; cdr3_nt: TGTGCCAGCAGTAGACAGGCCGTCAATCAGCCCCAGCATTTT
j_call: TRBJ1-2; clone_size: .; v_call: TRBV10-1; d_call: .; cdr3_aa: CASKPGDGYTF; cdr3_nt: TGCGCCAGCAAACCCGGGGATGGCTACACCTTC
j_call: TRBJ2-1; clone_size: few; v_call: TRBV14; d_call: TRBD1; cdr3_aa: CASSPRWRQGNNEQFF; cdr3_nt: TGTGCCAGCAGCCCTCGTTGGAGACAGGGAAACAATGAGCAGTTCTTC
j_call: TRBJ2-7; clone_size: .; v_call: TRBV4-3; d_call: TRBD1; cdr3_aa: CASNQGTGDSYEQYF; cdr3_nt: TGCGCCAGCAACCAAGGGACAGGGGATTCGTACGAGCAGTACTTC
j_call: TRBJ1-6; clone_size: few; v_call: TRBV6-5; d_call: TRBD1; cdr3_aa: CASSYSQGATNSPLHF; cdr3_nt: TGTGCCAGCAGTTACTCTCAGGGGGCAACGAATTCACCCCTCCACTTT
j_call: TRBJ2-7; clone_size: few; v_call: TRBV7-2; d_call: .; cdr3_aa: CASSPFENPAYEQYF; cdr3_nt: TGTGCCAGCAGCCCGTTCGAAAACCCGGCCTACGAGCAGTACTTC
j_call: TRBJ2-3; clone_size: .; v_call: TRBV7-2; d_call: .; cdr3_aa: CASSRRHSTDTQYF; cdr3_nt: TGTGCCAGCAGCAGACGACATAGCACAGATACGCAGTATTTT
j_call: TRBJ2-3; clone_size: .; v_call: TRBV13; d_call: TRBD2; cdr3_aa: CASSSPFLAGGTDTQYF; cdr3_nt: TGTGCCAGCAGCTCCCCGTTCCTAGCGGGGGGCACAGATACGCAGTATTTT
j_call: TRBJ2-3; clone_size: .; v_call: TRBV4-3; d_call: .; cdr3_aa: CASNQGSRQGDTQYF; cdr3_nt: TGCGCCAGCAACCAGGGGTCTAGGCAAGGAGATACGCAGTATTTT
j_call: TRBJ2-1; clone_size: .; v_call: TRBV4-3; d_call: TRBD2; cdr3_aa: CASSQDPPISGVYNEQFF; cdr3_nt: TGCGCCAGCAGCCAAGATCCCCCTATTAGCGGGGTCTACAATGAGCAGTTCTTC
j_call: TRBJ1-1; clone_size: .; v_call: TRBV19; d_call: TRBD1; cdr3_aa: CASTPGTVNTEAFF; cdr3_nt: TGTGCCAGTACCCCAGGGACAGTGAACACTGAAGCTTTCTTT
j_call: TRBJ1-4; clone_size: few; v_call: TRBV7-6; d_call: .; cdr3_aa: CASSPRVREKLFF; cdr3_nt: TGTGCCAGCAGCCCCAGGGTTCGAGAAAAACTGTTTTTT
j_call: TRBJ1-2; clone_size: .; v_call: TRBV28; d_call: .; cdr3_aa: CASKYRRGNYGYTF; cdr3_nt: TGTGCCAGTAAATATCGCAGGGGTAACTATGGCTACACCTTC
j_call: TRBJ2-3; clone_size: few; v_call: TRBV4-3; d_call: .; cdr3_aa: CASSQAGIDTQYF; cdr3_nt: TGCGCCAGCAGCCAAGCTGGAATAGATACGCAGTATTTT
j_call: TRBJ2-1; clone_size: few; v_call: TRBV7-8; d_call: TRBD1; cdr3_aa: CASSLGGGSHNEQFF; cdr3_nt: TGTGCCAGCAGCTTAGGAGGGGGCTCTCACAATGAGCAGTTCTTC
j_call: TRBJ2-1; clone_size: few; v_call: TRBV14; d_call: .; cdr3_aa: CASSLDRYNEQFF; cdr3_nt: TGTGCCAGCAGCCTCGACAGGTACAATGAGCAGTTCTTC
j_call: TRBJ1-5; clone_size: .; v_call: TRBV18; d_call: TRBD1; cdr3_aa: CASSPEGARDQPQHF; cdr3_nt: TGTGCCAGCTCACCAGAGGGGGCGAGGGATCAGCCCCAGCATTTT
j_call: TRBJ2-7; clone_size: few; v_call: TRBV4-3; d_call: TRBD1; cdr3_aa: CASSQDKGGSPYEQYF; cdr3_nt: TGCGCCAGCAGCCAAGATAAAGGGGGCAGCCCCTACGAGCAGTACTTC
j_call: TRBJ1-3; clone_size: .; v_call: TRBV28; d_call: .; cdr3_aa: CASSFTESSGNTIYF; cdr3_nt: TGTGCCAGCAGTTTTACGGAGAGCTCTGGAAACACCATATATTTT
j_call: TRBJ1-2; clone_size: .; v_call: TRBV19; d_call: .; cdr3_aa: CASSITATYGYTF; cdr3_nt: TGTGCCAGTAGTATCACAGCTACCTATGGCTACACCTTC